This T cell receptor beta chain originates from a study of shared clonotypes between healthy human individuals. Notes on the study in general: Naive subsets generally exceeded memory subsets in estimated richness. The rarefaction results pointed to incomplete sorted-subset sequencing despite large depth.

Deep-level settings were used for running the assay. The method was immunoSEQ multiplex PCR; TCRdb's version includes in-frame clones alone and lacks a portion of them. The data hold 1.6 million or so clones, with approximately 98.5% observed a single time. CDR1 is MDHEN and CDR2 is SYDVKM in the germline V gene. J was trimmed by 4 bases and V by 4 bases; bases with no gene match: 11. CDR3 length: 17 amino acids. Concerning this clone: The target antigen is unknown.

The source is a man aged 25 to 40 in good health. Sequencing was carried out using naive CD4+ T cells sorted from blood. Documented subset: CD45RA+ positively selected. The chain carries TRBV28 and TRBJ2-7, with 12 bases aligning to TRBD1. CDR3 sequence: CASSSIGTGGLLYEQYF. The CDR3 nucleotides are TGTGCCAGCAGTTCCATCGGGACAGGGGGCCTCCTTTACGAGCAGTACTTC.